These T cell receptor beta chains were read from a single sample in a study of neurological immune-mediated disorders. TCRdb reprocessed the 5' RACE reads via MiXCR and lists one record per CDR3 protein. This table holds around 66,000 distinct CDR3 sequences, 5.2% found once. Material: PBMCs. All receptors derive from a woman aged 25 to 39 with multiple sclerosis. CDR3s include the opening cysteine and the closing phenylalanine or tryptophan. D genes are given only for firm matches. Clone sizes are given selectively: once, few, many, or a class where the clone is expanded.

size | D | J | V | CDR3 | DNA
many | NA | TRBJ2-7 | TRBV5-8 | CASSLVGGGSYSYEQYF | TGTGCCAGCAGCTTGGTTGGGGGCGGCAGCTACTCCTACGAGCAGTACTTC
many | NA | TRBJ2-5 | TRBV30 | CAWSGLVGETQYF | TGTGCCTGGAGTGGACTAGTTGGGGAGACCCAGTACTTC
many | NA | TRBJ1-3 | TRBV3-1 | CASSQGTDSGNTIYF | TGTGCCAGCAGCCAGGGGACGGACTCTGGAAACACCATATATTTT
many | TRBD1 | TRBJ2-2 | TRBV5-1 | CASSWNDRGQNGELFF | TGCGCCAGCAGCTGGAATGACAGGGGGCAAAACGGGGAGCTGTTTTTT
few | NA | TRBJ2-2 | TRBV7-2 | CASSRGRANTGELFF | TGTGCCAGCAGCCGCGGCAGGGCAAACACCGGGGAGCTGTTTTTT
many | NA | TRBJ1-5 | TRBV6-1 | CASKQDDSFLGGSQNF | TGTGCCAGTAAACAAGATGACAGCTTCTTGGGGGGGTCCCAGAATTTT
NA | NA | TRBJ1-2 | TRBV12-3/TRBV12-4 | CASSLMASGYGYTF | TGTGCCAGCAGTTTAATGGCTTCGGGCTATGGCTACACCTTC
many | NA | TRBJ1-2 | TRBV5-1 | CASSPLVGHEGTGYTF | TGCGCCAGCAGCCCACTTGTGGGGCACGAGGGGACGGGCTACACCTTC
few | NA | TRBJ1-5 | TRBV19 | CASQDSNQPQNF | TGTGCCAGTCAGGATAGCAATCAGCCCCAGAATTTT
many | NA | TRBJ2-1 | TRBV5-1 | CASSLIGGFRDNEQFF | TGCGCCAGCAGCTTGATTGGGGGTTTTAGGGACAATGAGCAGTTCTTC
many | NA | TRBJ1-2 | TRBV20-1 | CSARDALTASGYGYTF | TGCAGTGCTAGAGACGCCCTGACAGCCAGCGGCTATGGCTACACCTTC
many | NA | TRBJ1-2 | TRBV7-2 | CASSLASGANYGYTF | TGTGCCAGCAGCTTAGCTTCAGGAGCTAACTATGGCTACACCTTC
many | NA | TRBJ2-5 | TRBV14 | CASSQLGVSPETQYF | TGTGCCAGCAGCCAACTAGGGGTTTCTCCGGAGACCCAGTACTTC
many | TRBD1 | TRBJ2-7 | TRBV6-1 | CASSGTGALGEQYF | TGTGCCAGCAGTGGAACAGGGGCCCTTGGCGAGCAGTACTTC
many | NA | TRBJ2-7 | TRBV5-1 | CASSLEGDVAYEQYF | TGCGCCAGCAGCTTGGAGGGGGATGTGGCCTACGAGCAGTACTTC
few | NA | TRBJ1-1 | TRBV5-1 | CASSLGSRYRATEAFF | TGCGCCAGCAGCTTGGGTTCCAGGTATAGGGCCACTGAAGCTTTCTTT
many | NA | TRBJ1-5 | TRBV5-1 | CASSLNGDSNQPQHF | TGCGCCAGCAGCTTAAACGGAGATAGCAATCAGCCCCAGCATTTT
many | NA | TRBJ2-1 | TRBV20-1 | CSARDTQPYNEQFF | TGCAGTGCTAGAGACACACAGCCATACAATGAGCAGTTCTTC
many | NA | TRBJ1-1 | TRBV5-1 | CASWSGIGTEAFF | TGCGCCAGTTGGTCGGGGATAGGCACTGAAGCTTTCTTT
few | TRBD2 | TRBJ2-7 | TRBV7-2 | CASSLSGGYEQYF | TGTGCCAGCAGCCTTAGCGGGGGCTACGAGCAGTACTTC
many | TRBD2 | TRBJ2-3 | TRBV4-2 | CASSQGGLAITSTDTQYF | TGTGCCAGCAGCCAAGGCGGACTAGCGATAACTAGCACAGATACGCAGTATTTT
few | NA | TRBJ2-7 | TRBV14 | CASSQGRRYEQYF | TGTGCCAGCAGCCAAGGTCGGCGGTACGAGCAGTACTTC
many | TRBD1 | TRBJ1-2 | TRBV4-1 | CASSQDRAGGYGYTF | TGCGCCAGCAGCCAAGATCGGGCAGGGGGCTATGGCTACACCTTC
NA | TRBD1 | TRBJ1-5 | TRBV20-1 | CSARRQGSNQPQHF | TGCAGTGCTAGAAGACAGGGGTCTAATCAGCCCCAGCATTTT
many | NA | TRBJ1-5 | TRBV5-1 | CASSFEGGNQPQHF | TGCGCCAGCAGCTTTGAGGGGGGCAATCAGCCCCAGCATTTT
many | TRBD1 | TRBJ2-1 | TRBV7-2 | CASSLALLGQENNEQFF | TGTGCCAGCAGCTTAGCTCTCTTGGGACAGGAAAACAATGAGCAGTTCTTC
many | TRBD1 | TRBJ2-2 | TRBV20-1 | CSALTGVDTGELFF | TGCAGTGCTTTGACAGGGGTAGACACCGGGGAGCTGTTTTTT
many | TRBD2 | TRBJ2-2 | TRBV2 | CASSESTSGNTGELFF | TGTGCCAGCAGTGAATCGACTAGCGGGAACACCGGGGAGCTGTTTTTT
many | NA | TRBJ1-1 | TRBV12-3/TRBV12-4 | CASSHTTGNTEAFF | TGTGCCAGCAGTCACACAACAGGGAACACTGAAGCTTTCTTT
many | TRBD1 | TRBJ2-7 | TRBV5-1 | CASTSGTGTYEQYF | TGCGCCAGCACCTCCGGGACAGGGACTTACGAGCAGTACTTC
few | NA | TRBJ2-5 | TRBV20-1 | CSARGGSYQETQYF | TGCAGTGCTAGAGGCGGGTCCTACCAAGAGACCCAGTACTTC
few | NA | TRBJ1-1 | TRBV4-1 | CASSQSNLVSVRAFF | TGCGCCAGCAGCCAAAGTAATCTTGTGTCTGTTAGGGCTTTCTTT
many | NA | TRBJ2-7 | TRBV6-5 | CASSYSRSVTYEQYF | TGTGCCAGCAGTTACTCGCGCTCGGTTACCTACGAGCAGTACTTC
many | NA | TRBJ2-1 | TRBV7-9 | CASSDEDEKQFF | TGTGCCAGCAGCGATGAGGATGAGAAGCAGTTCTTC
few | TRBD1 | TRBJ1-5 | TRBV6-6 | CASSYSAGGLNQPQNF | TGTGCCAGCAGTTACTCGGCAGGGGGCCTCAATCAGCCCCAGAATTTT
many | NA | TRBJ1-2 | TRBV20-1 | CSAREGRGNYGYTF | TGCAGTGCTAGAGAGGGGCGCGGAAACTATGGCTACACCTTC